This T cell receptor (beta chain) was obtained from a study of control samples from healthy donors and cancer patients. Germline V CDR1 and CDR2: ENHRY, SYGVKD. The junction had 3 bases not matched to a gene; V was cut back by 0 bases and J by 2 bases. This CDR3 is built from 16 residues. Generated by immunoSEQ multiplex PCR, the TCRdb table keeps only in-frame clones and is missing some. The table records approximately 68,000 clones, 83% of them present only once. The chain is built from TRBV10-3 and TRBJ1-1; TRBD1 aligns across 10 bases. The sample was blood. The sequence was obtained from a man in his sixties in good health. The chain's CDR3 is CAISESGTGVNTEAFF. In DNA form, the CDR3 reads TGTGCCATCAGTGAGTCGGGGACAGGGGTTAACACTGAAGCTTTCTTT.